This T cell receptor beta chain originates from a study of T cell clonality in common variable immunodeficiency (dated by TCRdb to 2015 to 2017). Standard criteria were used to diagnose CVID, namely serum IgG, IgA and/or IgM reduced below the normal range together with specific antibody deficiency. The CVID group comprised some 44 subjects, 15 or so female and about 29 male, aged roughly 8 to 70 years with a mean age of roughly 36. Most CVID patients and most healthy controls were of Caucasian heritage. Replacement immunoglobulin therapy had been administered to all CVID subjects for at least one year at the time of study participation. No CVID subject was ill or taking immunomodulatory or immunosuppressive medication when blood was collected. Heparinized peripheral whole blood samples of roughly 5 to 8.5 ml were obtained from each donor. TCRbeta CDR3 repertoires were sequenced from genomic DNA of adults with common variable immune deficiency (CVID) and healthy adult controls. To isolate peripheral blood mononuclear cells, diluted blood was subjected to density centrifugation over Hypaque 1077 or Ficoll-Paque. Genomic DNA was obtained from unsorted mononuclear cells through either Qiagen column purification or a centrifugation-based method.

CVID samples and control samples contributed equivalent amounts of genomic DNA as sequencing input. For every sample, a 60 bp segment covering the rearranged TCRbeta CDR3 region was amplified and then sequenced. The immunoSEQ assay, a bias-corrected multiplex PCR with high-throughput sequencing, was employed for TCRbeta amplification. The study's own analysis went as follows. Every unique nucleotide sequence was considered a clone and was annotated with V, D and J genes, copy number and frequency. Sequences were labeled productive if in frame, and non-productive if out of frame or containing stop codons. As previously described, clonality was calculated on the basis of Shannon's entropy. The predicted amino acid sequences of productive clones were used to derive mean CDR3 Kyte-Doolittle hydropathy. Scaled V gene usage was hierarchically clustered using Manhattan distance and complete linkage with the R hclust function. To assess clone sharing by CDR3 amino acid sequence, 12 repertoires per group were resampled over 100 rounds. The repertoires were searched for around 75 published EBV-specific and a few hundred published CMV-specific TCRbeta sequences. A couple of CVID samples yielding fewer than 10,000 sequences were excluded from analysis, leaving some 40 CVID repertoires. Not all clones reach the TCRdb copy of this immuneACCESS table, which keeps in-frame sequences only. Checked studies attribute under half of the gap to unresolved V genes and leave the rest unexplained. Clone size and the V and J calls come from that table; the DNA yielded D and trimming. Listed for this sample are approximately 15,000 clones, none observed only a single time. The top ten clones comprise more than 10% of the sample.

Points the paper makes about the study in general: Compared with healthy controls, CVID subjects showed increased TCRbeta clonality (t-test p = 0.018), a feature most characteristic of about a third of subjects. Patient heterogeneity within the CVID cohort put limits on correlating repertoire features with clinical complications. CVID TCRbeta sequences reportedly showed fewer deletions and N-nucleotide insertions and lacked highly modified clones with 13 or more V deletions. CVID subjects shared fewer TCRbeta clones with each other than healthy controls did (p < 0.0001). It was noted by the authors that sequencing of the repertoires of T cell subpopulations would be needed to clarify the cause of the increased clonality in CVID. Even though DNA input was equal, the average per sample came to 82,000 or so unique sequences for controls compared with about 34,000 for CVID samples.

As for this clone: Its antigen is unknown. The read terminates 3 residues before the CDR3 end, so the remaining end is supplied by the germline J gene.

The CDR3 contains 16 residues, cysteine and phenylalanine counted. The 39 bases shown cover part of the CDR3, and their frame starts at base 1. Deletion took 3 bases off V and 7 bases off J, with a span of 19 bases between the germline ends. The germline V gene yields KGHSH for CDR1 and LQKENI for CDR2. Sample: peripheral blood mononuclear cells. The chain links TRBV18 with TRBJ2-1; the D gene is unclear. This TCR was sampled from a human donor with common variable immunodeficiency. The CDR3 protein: CASSPEQLGSRNEQFF. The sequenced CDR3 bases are TGTGCCAGCTCACCGGAACAGTTGGGTAGTAGAAATGAG.